The next 26 T cell receptor beta chains were all read from a single sample in a study of cytomegalovirus exposure and HLA in healthy donors (dated by TCRdb to the late 2010s). Libraries were prepared through the immunoSEQ multiplex PCR assay. For the multiplex PCR, a mixture combining 60 forward primers for TCR Vbeta segments and 13 reverse primers for TCR Jbeta segments was used. TCRdb took this table from immuneACCESS and kept in-frame rearrangements with V and J called. Such tables lack part of the clones; where checked against another copy, unresolved V genes explain under half of the gap, and the rest is unexplained. The sample contains about 100,000 clones, around two thirds of them found a single time. The ten largest clones represent 3.5% to 4% of the sample. The sequencing sample was made of PBMCs. The source is a man aged 30-40 years in good health and CMV-seropositive.

The V and J genes are TRBV4-1 and TRBJ2-7; D is perhaps TRBD1 (6 bases). With 0 bases removed from V and 0 bases from J, the gap between germline ends came to 12 bases. This CDR3 comprises 16 residues. Germline CDR1 and CDR2: MGHRA and YSYEKL. Here the CDR3 reads CASSQDGAGVSYEQYF. In nucleotides, the CDR3 is TGCGCCAGCAGCCAAGACGGTGCAGGGGTCTCCTACGAGCAGTACTTC.

This chain uses TRBV5-1 with TRBJ2-3; TRBD1 matches at 8 bases. CDR1 SGHRS and CDR2 YFSETQ come from the germline V gene. There are 16 residues in the CDR3. V lost 4 bases and J lost 3; bases outside the gene matches: 10. The DNA of the CDR3 is TGCGCCAGCAGCGAGAGACAGGGGAGCGGAACAGATACGCAGTATTTT. Translating it yields CASSERQGSGTDTQYF.

The CDR3 DNA reads TGTGCCAGCAGAGAAGGGGGTACCGACGACTCCTATGGCTACACCTTC. It yields the protein CASREGGTDDSYGYTF. The chain carries TRBV9 and TRBJ1-2; D is possibly TRBD1 (6 bases). V lost 5 bases, J lost 4 bases, and 21 bases lay in between. The CDR3 totals 16 residues. Germline V lookup: CDR1 SGDLS, CDR2 YYNGEE.

CDR3 nucleotide sequence: TGTGCCAGCAGAAAGGACATTCAAGAGACCCAGTACTTC. Amino acids: CASRKDIQETQYF. This chain uses TRBV5-4 with TRBJ2-5, with a possible D match to TRBD1 (5 bases). The CDR3 sequence is 13 residues long. The germline V gene has CDR1 SGHNT and CDR2 YYREEE (reference sequence). V was pared by 5 bases and J by 2 bases, with 10 bases between.

In its sample, this clone was seen once. The chain joins TRBV6-5 to TRBJ2-4; maybe TRBD2 (6 bases). Trimming stripped 6 bases from V and 9 bases from J, with 12 bases between. Germline V gene lookup returns CDR1 MNHEY and CDR2 SVGAGI. This CDR3 is built from 12 residues. The CDR3 DNA reads TGTGCCAGCAGGGAGAGGGGAGGCATTCAGTACTTC. Protein sequence: CASRERGGIQYF.

The gene calls are TRBV6-5 and TRBJ1-6, with 7 bases matching TRBD1. Germline CDR1 MNHEY, CDR2 SVGAGI. V lost 2 bases and J lost 14; bases outside the gene matches: 6. The CDR3 consists of 13 residues. In DNA form, the CDR3 reads TGTGCCAGCAGTTACGGGTCCCAGGGGGCCCTCCACTTT. Translating it yields CASSYGSQGALHF.

The chain couples TRBV27 to TRBJ2-3, with TRBD2 matching 8 bases. The junction had 15 bases not matched to a gene; V was cut back by 6 bases and J by 1 base. CDR1 MNHEY and CDR2 SMNVEV come from the germline V gene (reference sequence). The CDR3 is 18 residues long. The CDR3 loop reads CASRGTPGGQEGTDTQYF. The CDR3 DNA follows: TGTGCCAGCAGGGGGACTCCGGGGGGGCAGGAAGGCACAGATACGCAGTATTTT.

The rearrangement joins TRBV10-3 to TRBJ2-1; possibly TRBD1 for D (5 bases). Trimming removed 6 bases from V and 10 bases from J, with 13 bases in between. The CDR3 has 12 amino acids. Germline V gives CDR1 ENHRY, CDR2 SYGVKD. The CDR3 loop is CAISLSSGEQFF. CDR3 DNA: TGTGCCATCAGCCTTTCCTCAGGGGAGCAGTTCTTC.

The chain couples TRBV5-1 to TRBJ1-2; weak D call: TRBD1 (5 bases). The CDR3 contains 16 residues. The ends were cut back, 2 bases at V and 4 bases at J, with 18 bases in the middle. Looked up from germline, CDR1 is SGHRS and CDR2 is YFSETQ. CDR3 region: CASSFRAPIDSYGYTF. The CDR3 nucleotides are TGCGCCAGCAGCTTCAGGGCACCGATCGATTCCTATGGCTACACCTTC.

This clone showed up just a few times. The gene calls are TRBV11-3 and TRBJ2-5, with D perhaps TRBD2 (7 bases). The CDR3 spans 14 residues. Trimming took off 7 bases at V and 3 bases at J, with 15 bases between the two ends. The germline V gene has CDR1 SGHNT and CDR2 YENEEA. The CDR3 region has the DNA TGTGCCAGCAAAGTCGGGGGGCATAAAGAGACCCAGTACTTC. As protein: CASKVGGHKETQYF.

This clone was detected a few times. The same CDR3 is also encoded by other DNA sequences in this sample. This chain uses TRBV7-2 with TRBJ2-7; D may be TRBD2 (6 bases). The V end lost 0 bases, the J end lost 3 bases, and 9 bases lay between the germline ends. The germline CDR1 and CDR2 sequences are SGHTA and FQGNSA. The CDR3 has 14 amino acids. CDR3 sequence: CASSLAGGSYEQYF. CDR3 in DNA: TGTGCCAGCAGCTTAGCGGGGGGAAGCTACGAGCAGTACTTC.

This sequence joins TRBV11-1 and TRBJ2-6; D might be TRBD1 (5 bases). Trimming pared 8 bases from V and 2 bases from J, leaving 7 bases between. CDR3 length: 13 amino acids. Germline V gene data show CDR1 as SGHAT and CDR2 as FQDESV (reference sequence). As DNA, the CDR3 is TGTGCCAGCCTAGGGGCTGGGGCCAACGTCCTGACTTTC. As protein: CASLGAGANVLTF. Full variable domain (remainder filled in from reference TRBV11-1 and TRBJ2-6): EAEVAQSPRYKITEKSQAVAFWCDPISGHATLYWYRQILGQGPELLVQFQDESVVDDSQLPKDRFSAERLKGVDSTLKIQPAELGDSAMYLCASLGAGANVLTFGAGSRLTVL.

The genes are TRBV15 and TRBJ1-2, with TRBD1 as a possible D gene (6 bases). This CDR3 comprises 14 residues. Germline CDR1 and CDR2: LNHNV and YYDKDF (reference sequence). V lost 0 bases and J lost 5, with 10 bases in between. The CDR3 loop is CATSRDQGSYGYTF. CDR3 coding DNA: TGTGCCACCAGCAGAGATCAGGGGTCGTATGGCTACACCTTC.

V gene TRBV2 combines with J gene TRBJ1-6, with TRBD1 matching 8 bases. CDR1 is SNHLY, CDR2 FYNNEI, per germline. This CDR3 region has 15 residues. V trimming: 2 bases; J trimming: 10 bases; junction bases outside the gene matches: 7. In nucleotides, the CDR3 is TGTGCCAGCAGTGAAATGACAGGGGTAAACTCACCCCTCCACTTT. It encodes CASSEMTGVNSPLHF.

V usage is TRBV10-3 and J usage is TRBJ2-3; possible D gene TRBD1, 6 bases. Germline V gene data show CDR1 as ENHRY and CDR2 as SYGVKD. This CDR3 is built from 13 residues. Between the trimmed V and J ends, which lost 5 bases and 3 bases, there was a span of 9 bases. DNA of the CDR3: TGTGCCATCAGTCCTAGGGGGACAGATACGCAGTATTTT. This gives the protein CAISPRGTDTQYF.

CDR3 in DNA: TGTGCCAGCAGTTTATCGGGTCAATTGGGGGGCTACGAGCAGTACTTC. Translating gives CASSLSGQLGGYEQYF. The gene calls are TRBV27 and TRBJ2-7; D may be TRBD2 (6 bases). This CDR3 is built from 16 residues. Germline V gene lookup returns CDR1 MNHEY and CDR2 SMNVEV (reference sequence). V gave up 0 bases and J gave up 3 bases, with 15 bases separating them.

The chain links TRBV4-1 to TRBJ2-7; tentative D call: TRBD1 (5 bases). Germline V CDR1 and CDR2: MGHRA, YSYEKL. V was shortened by 3 bases and J by 3 bases, with 18 bases between the two germline ends. The CDR3 spans 16 residues. The CDR3, as DNA: TGCGCCAGCAGCCAGAACCAAGCTGGACAATACTACGAGCAGTACTTC. Protein product: CASSQNQAGQYYEQYF.

The chain joins TRBV18 to TRBJ1-5; weak D call: TRBD1 (5 bases). The germline V gene encodes CDR1 KGHSH and CDR2 LQKENI. This CDR3 has 15 residues. Trimming cost V 6 bases and J 2 bases, with 14 bases left between them. Written as DNA, the CDR3 is TGTGCCAGCTCCCCTGTGGGGGGGGGCAATCAGCCCCAGCATTTT. It yields the protein CASSPVGGGNQPQHF.

The chain recombines TRBV7-9 with TRBJ2-7; TRBD2 matches at 10 bases. The germline V gene encodes CDR1 SEHNR and CDR2 FQNEAQ (reference sequence). The length of the CDR3 is 14 residues. V shed 5 bases, J shed 5 bases, and the junction held 6 bases outside the gene matches. CDR3 DNA: TGTGCCAGCAGCCCGGTCGGGACTAGCGACGAGCAGTACTTC. The encoded protein is CASSPVGTSDEQYF.

The chain couples TRBV2 to TRBJ2-7, with 8 bases fitting TRBD2. The CDR3 loop spans 15 amino acids. With 5 bases clipped from V and 3 bases from J, the junction kept 9 bases outside the gene matches. Germline assignment: CDR1 SNHLY and CDR2 FYNNEI. The CDR3 reads CASSPTHSGSYEQYF. The CDR3 coding sequence is TGTGCCAGCAGTCCCACCCACAGCGGGAGCTACGAGCAGTACTTC.

The V gene is TRBV18, the J gene TRBJ1-2; TRBD1 agrees at 7 bases. Trimming cost V 6 bases and J 8 bases; bases outside gene matches: 9. This CDR3 spans 13 amino acids. Per germline, CDR1 KGHSH and CDR2 LQKENI. The CDR3 region is CASSPQGVEGYTF. CDR3 coding DNA: TGTGCCAGCTCCCCCCAGGGGGTAGAAGGCTACACCTTC.

This rearrangement joins TRBV15 to TRBJ2-7, with 8 positions matching TRBD2. Germline CDR1 LNHNV, CDR2 YYDKDF (reference sequence). The V gene end was trimmed by 0 bases and the J gene end by 3 bases; junction bases not matched to a gene: 10. CDR3 size: 17 residues. The CDR3 protein is CATSRDVSGGPLYEQYF. For the CDR3, the DNA is TGTGCCACCAGCAGAGATGTGAGCGGGGGTCCACTCTACGAGCAGTACTTC.

This clone appeared a few times. This chain joins TRBV5-1 and TRBJ2-5; D gene unclear. V was trimmed by 3 bases and J by 0 bases, leaving 9 bases between them. The CDR3 has 14 amino acids. Germline CDR1 SGHRS, CDR2 YFSETQ. CDR3 bases: TGCGCCAGCAGCTCTAGAGGAGACCAAGAGACCCAGTACTTC. Its translation: CASSSRGDQETQYF.

This clone was recorded a few times. The gene calls are TRBV25-1 and TRBJ1-1; 8 nucleotides line up with TRBD1. Germline V gives CDR1 MGHDK, CDR2 SYGVNS. The CDR3 is 15 residues long. V shed 3 bases, J shed 3 bases, and the junction held 6 bases outside the gene matches. The CDR3 protein is CASSEPTGGDTEAFF. In DNA form, the CDR3 reads TGTGCCAGCAGTGAGCCAACAGGGGGGGACACTGAAGCTTTCTTT.

The chain recombines TRBV5-5 with TRBJ2-7; 8 bases fit TRBD1. The CDR3 consists of 15 residues. After removal of 4 bases from V and 6 bases from J, the junction contained 12 bases not matched to a gene. Germline V gives CDR1 SGHKS, CDR2 YYEKEE (reference sequence). The CDR3, as DNA: TGTGCCAGCAGCATATGGACAGGGAACTGGGTCGAGCAGTACTTC. It translates to CASSIWTGNWVEQYF.

The chain employs TRBV4-1 and TRBJ2-3; TRBD2 matches at 15 bases. The CDR3 contains 20 residues. Looked up from germline, CDR1 is MGHRA and CDR2 is YSYEKL. V lost 3 bases, J lost 2 bases, and 12 bases stayed unmatched. In DNA form, the CDR3 reads TGCGCCAGCAGCCAGCCCTCCGGGACTAGCGGGGGGACTCACACAGATACGCAGTATTTT. The encoded protein is CASSQPSGTSGGTHTDTQYF.